This T cell receptor beta chain was identified in a study of blood T cell repertoires in COVID-19. Assay used: immunoSEQ multiplex PCR; TCRdb lists only in-frame clones, some missing. Here the sample spans around 190,000 clones, about 83% being singletons. The count of this clone is one. Input material: PBMCs or T cells enriched from blood (not recorded which). The receptor was derived from a man aged 35 to 55 with acute COVID-19.

CDR3 DNA: TGTGCCAGCAGTACTCTATCTCCCCATGGGCCATCGGTACACGAGCAGTACTTC. This sequence encodes CASSTLSPHGPSVHEQYF. The J gene is TRBJ2-7, the V gene TRBV27, with D uncertain. This CDR3 contains 18 residues. Germline loops: CDR1 MNHEY, CDR2 SMNVEV (reference sequence). V was pared by 5 bases and J by 5 bases, with 28 bases between.